A selection of T cell receptor beta chains follows, all from one sample in a study of blood T cell repertoires in COVID-19. Using immunoSEQ multiplex PCR, the repertoire was profiled, and TCRdb retains in-frame clones only, with some absent. The sample yields 170,000 or so clones, around 87% seen once. The sequencing sample was made of peripheral blood. The receptors shown here come from a woman between 65 and 79 years old with COVID-19, enrolled during active disease. CDR3s include the opening cysteine and the closing phenylalanine or tryptophan. The D gene is left open where the match is weak. Expanded clones are given a class, and other clones once, few, many or no size at all.

CDR3 length	clone size	J gene	D gene	V gene	CDR3 protein	CDR3 DNA
14	once	TRBJ1-3	.	TRBV6-5	CASSDSTSGNTIYF	TGTGCCAGCAGCGACTCGACGTCTGGAAACACCATATATTTT
13	.	TRBJ1-5	.	TRBV15	CATSRGSSQPQHF	TGTGCCACCAGCAGAGGGAGTAGCCAGCCCCAGCATTTT
13	.	TRBJ1-1	TRBD1	TRBV30	CAWSTGLNTEAFF	TGTGCCTGGTCGACAGGGCTCAACACTGAAGCTTTCTTT
16	.	TRBJ2-3	TRBD2	TRBV30	CAWSDPGLARTDTQYF	TGTGCCTGGAGTGATCCGGGACTAGCTCGCACAGATACGCAGTATTTT
17	.	TRBJ2-6	.	TRBV5-4	CASSLAGIGTGANVLTF	TGTGCCAGCAGCTTGGCCGGTATAGGGACAGGGGCCAACGTCCTGACTTTC
14	.	TRBJ2-7	TRBD1	TRBV28	CASRTGTGYHEQYF	TGTGCCAGCAGAACCGGGACAGGGTACCACGAGCAGTACTTC
14	.	TRBJ1-1	.	TRBV5-4	CASSLLSMNTEAFF	TGTGCCAGCAGCTTGCTATCAATGAACACTGAAGCTTTCTTT
11	.	TRBJ1-1	.	TRBV20-1	CSATGNTEAFF	TGCAGTGCCACAGGGAACACTGAAGCTTTCTTT
15	.	TRBJ2-7	.	TRBV9	CASSVGGGGDYEQYF	TGTGCCAGCAGCGTCGGGGGCGGGGGTGACTACGAGCAGTACTTC
16	.	TRBJ1-5	.	TRBV19	CASSIDWGRSNQPQHF	TGTGCCAGTAGTATAGATTGGGGCAGAAGCAATCAGCCCCAGCATTTT
13	.	TRBJ2-4	.	TRBV19	CASRLSTKNIQYF	TGTGCCAGTAGGTTGTCTACCAAAAACATTCAGTACTTC
16	once	TRBJ2-2	.	TRBV9	CASSVDVQGWAGELFF	TGTGCCAGCAGCGTAGACGTCCAGGGGTGGGCCGGGGAGCTGTTTTTT
15	.	TRBJ2-1	.	TRBV18	CASSPTNDRPLVQFF	TGTGCCAGCTCACCTACTAATGACAGGCCGCTAGTGCAGTTCTTC
14	few	TRBJ2-7	TRBD2	TRBV28	CASSFGGSPYEQYF	TGTGCCAGCAGTTTTGGCGGGAGTCCCTACGAGCAGTACTTC
14	.	TRBJ1-3	.	TRBV5-8	CASSLDRRGNTIYF	TGTGCCAGCAGCTTGGACAGGCGAGGAAACACCATATATTTT
14	.	TRBJ1-6	.	TRBV7-2	CAWVSGDFNSPLHF	TGTGCCTGGGTATCAGGGGATTTTAATTCACCCCTCCACTTT
18	.	TRBJ2-1	TRBD2	TRBV9	CASSVGISGTSGYNEQFF	TGTGCCAGCAGCGTGGGGATCTCCGGGACTAGCGGCTACAATGAGCAGTTCTTC
13	once	TRBJ1-5	TRBD1	TRBV5-6	CASSPDRVQPQHF	TGTGCCAGCAGCCCGGACAGGGTTCAGCCCCAGCATTTT
12	.	TRBJ1-2	.	TRBV27	CASSYQGGGYTF	TGTGCCAGCAGTTACCAGGGAGGTGGCTACACCTTC
15	.	TRBJ2-3	TRBD2	TRBV19	CASSSYGGGPDTQYF	TGTGCCAGTAGTTCCTACGGGGGGGGCCCAGATACGCAGTATTTT
18	.	TRBJ1-5	TRBD1	TRBV2	CASSDGTGGRLSNQPQHF	TGTGCCAGCAGCGACGGGACAGGGGGCAGGTTAAGCAATCAGCCCCAGCATTTT
15	few	TRBJ2-7	TRBD1	TRBV7-9	CASRPTGGASYEQYF	TGTGCCAGCAGACCGACAGGGGGCGCCTCCTACGAGCAGTACTTC
18	once	TRBJ1-3	.	TRBV7-3	CATYTGDQTGQPGNTIYF	TGTGCCACCTATACGGGGGATCAGACCGGGCAGCCAGGAAACACCATATATTTT
12	.	TRBJ1-2	.	TRBV30	CAWSTGKNGYTF	TGTGCCTGGAGTACAGGGAAGAATGGCTACACCTTC
15	.	TRBJ2-5	.	TRBV19	CASSRTEEYQETQYF	TGTGCCAGTAGTAGGACAGAGGAATACCAAGAGACCCAGTACTTC
13	.	TRBJ2-1	TRBD2	TRBV11-3	CASSPLREGEQFF	TGTGCCAGCAGCCCCTTGCGGGAGGGCGAGCAGTTCTTC
15	once	TRBJ2-7	.	TRBV4-2	CASSQVSDFPHEQYF	TGTGCCAGCAGCCAAGTAAGTGACTTCCCCCACGAGCAGTACTTC
13	once	TRBJ1-5	.	TRBV2	CASCRVRWQPQHF	TGTGCCAGCTGCAGGGTTCGGTGGCAGCCCCAGCATTTT
18	.	TRBJ2-7	TRBD2	TRBV7-6	CASSLAASGSLLSYEQYF	TGTGCCAGCAGCTTAGCGGCTAGCGGGAGCCTCCTCTCCTACGAGCAGTACTTC
14	.	TRBJ2-1	TRBD1	TRBV19	CASNNRGHYNEQFF	TGTGCCAGTAACAACAGGGGACACTACAATGAGCAGTTCTTC
20	once	TRBJ2-1	TRBD1	TRBV5-1	CASSFYWDRDQGTANAKQFF	TGCGCCAGCAGCTTCTACTGGGACAGGGACCAAGGAACCGCTAATGCGAAGCAGTTCTTC
20	.	TRBJ1-4	.	TRBV27	CASSSTRARRAIPLGEKLFF	TGTGCCAGCAGTTCGACTAGGGCCCGCAGGGCGATTCCTTTAGGTGAAAAACTGTTTTTT